This T cell receptor beta chain was found in a study of type 1 and type 2 diabetes patients. Study-level background: The cohort mixed type 1 diabetes, type 2 diabetes and nondiabetic donors.

Anyone with other autoimmune disease or infection in the prior four weeks was excluded. Per germline, CDR1 DFQATT and CDR2 SNEGSKA (reference sequence). Trimming shortened V by 5 bases and J by 1 base, and 17 bases separated the two germline ends. The CDR3 totals 15 residues. In the case of this clonotype: What it recognizes is unknown.

Genomic DNA was the PCR template. Multiplex PCR with 30 forward and 13 reverse primers amplified the TCR beta CDR3. TCRdb independently ran MiXCR on the multiplex PCR reads; one entry per CDR3 protein. The sample carries approximately 260,000 distinct CDR3 sequences, roughly 44% recorded once. Regarding the study as a whole: Both CD4+ and CD8+ type 2 diabetes repertoires showed significantly higher diversity than type 1. Groups were not age- or gender-matched, which may bias interpretation.

The chain has TRBV20-1 and TRBJ1-1, with a possible D match to TRBD1 (5 bases). Sequences were obtained from peripheral blood mononuclear cells (PBMCs). This receptor was obtained from a man aged 18 to 29 with type 2 diabetes. The CDR3 reads CSAPARGVGNTEAFF. The CDR3 nucleotides read TGCAGTGCTCCCGCTCGAGGGGTAGGGAACACTGAAGCTTTCTTT.